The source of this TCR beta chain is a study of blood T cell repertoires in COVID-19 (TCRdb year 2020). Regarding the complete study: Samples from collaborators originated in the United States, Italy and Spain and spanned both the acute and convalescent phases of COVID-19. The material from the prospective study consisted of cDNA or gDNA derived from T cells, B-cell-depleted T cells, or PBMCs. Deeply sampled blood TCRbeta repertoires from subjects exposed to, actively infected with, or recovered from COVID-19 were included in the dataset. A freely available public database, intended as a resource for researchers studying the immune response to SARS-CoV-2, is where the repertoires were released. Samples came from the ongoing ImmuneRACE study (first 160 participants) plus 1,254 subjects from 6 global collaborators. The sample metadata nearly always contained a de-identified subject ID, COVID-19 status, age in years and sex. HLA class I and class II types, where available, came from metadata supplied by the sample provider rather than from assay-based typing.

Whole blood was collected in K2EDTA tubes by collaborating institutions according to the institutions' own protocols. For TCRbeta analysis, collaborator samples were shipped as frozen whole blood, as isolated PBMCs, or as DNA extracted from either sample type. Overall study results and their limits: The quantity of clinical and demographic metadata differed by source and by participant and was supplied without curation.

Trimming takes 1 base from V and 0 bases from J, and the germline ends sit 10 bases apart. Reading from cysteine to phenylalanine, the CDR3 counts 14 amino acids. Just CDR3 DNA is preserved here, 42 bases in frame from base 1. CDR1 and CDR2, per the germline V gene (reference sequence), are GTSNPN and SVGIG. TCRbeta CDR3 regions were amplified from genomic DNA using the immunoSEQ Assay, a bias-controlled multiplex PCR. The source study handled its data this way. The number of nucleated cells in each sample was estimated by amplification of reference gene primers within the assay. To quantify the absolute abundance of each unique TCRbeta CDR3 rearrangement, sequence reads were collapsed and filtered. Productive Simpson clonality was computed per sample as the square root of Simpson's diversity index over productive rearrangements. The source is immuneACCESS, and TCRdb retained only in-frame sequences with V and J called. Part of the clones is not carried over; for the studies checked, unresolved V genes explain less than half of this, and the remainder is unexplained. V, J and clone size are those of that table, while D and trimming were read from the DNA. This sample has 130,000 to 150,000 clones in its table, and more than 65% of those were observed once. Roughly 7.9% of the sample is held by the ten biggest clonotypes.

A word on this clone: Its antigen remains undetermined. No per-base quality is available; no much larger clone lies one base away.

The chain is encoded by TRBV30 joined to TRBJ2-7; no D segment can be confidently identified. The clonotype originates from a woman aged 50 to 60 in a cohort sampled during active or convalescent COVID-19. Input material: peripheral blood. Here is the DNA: TGTGCCTGGAGTGGGCTCGCAAGCTCCTACGAGCAGTACTTC. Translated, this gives CAWSGLASSYEQYF.